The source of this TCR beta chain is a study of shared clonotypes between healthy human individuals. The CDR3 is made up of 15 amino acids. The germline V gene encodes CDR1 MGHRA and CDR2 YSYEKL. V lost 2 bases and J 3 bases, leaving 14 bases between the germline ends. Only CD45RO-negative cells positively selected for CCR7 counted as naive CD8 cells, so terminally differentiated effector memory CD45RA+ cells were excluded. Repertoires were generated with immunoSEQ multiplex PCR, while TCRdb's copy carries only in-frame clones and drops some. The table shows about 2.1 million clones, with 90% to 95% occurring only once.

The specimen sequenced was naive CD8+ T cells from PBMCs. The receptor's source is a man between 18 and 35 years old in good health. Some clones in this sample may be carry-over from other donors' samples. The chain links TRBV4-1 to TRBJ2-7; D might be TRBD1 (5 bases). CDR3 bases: TGCGCCAGCAGCCAATATTGGCAGGGAAACTACGAGCAGTACTTC. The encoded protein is CASSQYWQGNYEQYF.